The rows below give T cell receptor beta chains drawn from one sample of a study of blood T cell repertoires in COVID-19. The protocol was immunoSEQ multiplex PCR, while the TCRdb copy is restricted to in-frame clones and leaves out a portion. The sample has 250,000 to 300,000 clones; 88% are singletons. Source material: PBMCs or T cells enriched from blood (not recorded which). Receptors were obtained from a woman between 55 and 75 years old in a cohort exposed to, infected with or recovered from COVID-19 (not recorded which). Each CDR3 is given with its conserved first and last residue. Fields, in order: D gene, clone size, J gene, V gene, CDR3 protein, CDR3 DNA. The D gene is left open where the match is weak. Clone size is stated in some rows and not others, as once, few, many or a class when expanded.

>-|-|TRBJ2-7|TRBV15
CATSRPRSLTYEQYF
TGTGCCACCAGCAGACCCAGAAGTCTCACCTACGAGCAGTACTTC
>-|few|TRBJ2-7|TRBV2
CASRGQGISYEQYF
TGTGCCAGCAGGGGGCAGGGGATTTCCTACGAGCAGTACTTC
>TRBD2|many|TRBJ2-7|TRBV7-8
CASSPRGRYEQYF
TGTGCCAGCAGCCCGCGGGGGAGGTACGAGCAGTACTTC
>-|-|TRBJ2-2|TRBV9
CASSVQGLNTGELFF
TGTGCCAGCAGCGTCCAGGGTCTTAACACCGGGGAGCTGTTTTTT
>-|-|TRBJ2-1|TRBV9
CASSAGVNSYNEQFF
TGTGCCAGCAGCGCGGGAGTTAATAGCTACAATGAGCAGTTCTTC
>TRBD1|-|TRBJ1-2|TRBV7-9
CASSATGNDYGYTF
TGTGCCAGCAGCGCGACAGGGAATGACTATGGCTACACCTTC
>TRBD2|-|TRBJ2-1|TRBV24-1
CATSRSSGTSHEQFF
TGTGCCACCAGTCGGTCTAGCGGGACCTCCCATGAGCAGTTCTTC
>TRBD1|-|TRBJ1-6|TRBV14
CASSQAYRDRLHF
TGTGCCAGCAGCCAAGCATATCGGGACAGACTCCACTTT
>TRBD1|-|TRBJ1-6|TRBV10-3
CAASGTEYNSPLHF
TGTGCCGCCTCAGGGACAGAGTATAATTCACCCCTCCACTTT
>-|once|TRBJ2-7|TRBV2
CASSEARLESYEQYF
TGTGCCAGCAGTGAAGCGCGACTAGAGAGCTACGAGCAGTACTTC
>-|-|TRBJ1-5|TRBV5-1
CASSWTVNQPQHF
TGCGCCAGCAGTTGGACAGTAAATCAGCCCCAGCATTTT
>-|-|TRBJ1-2|TRBV5-1
CASSLGVMQALSGYTF
TGCGCCAGCAGCTTAGGGGTCATGCAGGCCCTCTCTGGCTACACCTTC
>-|-|TRBJ1-3|TRBV2
CASSVRQGITYF
TGTGCCAGCAGTGTGCGCCAGGGGATCACATATTTT
>-|-|TRBJ1-1|TRBV2
CASSEAGQNTEAFF
TGTGCCAGCAGTGAAGCGGGACAGAACACTGAAGCTTTCTTT
>TRBD2|-|TRBJ2-3|TRBV5-5
CASSWGTSGTLSDTQYF
TGTGCCAGCAGCTGGGGGACTAGCGGGACACTCTCGGATACGCAGTATTTT
>TRBD2|few|TRBJ2-7|TRBV5-4
CASSWEEREDWSEQYF
TGTGCCAGCAGCTGGGAGGAGCGGGAGGATTGGAGCGAGCAGTACTTC
>TRBD2|-|TRBJ2-1|TRBV27
CASSLSGLGLAAYNEQFF
TGTGCCAGCAGTTTATCGGGGCTTGGACTAGCGGCCTACAATGAGCAGTTCTTC
>TRBD1|-|TRBJ2-5|TRBV24-1
CATRSTGTETQYF
TGTGCCACCAGGTCGACAGGGACCGAGACCCAGTACTTC
>-|-|TRBJ2-6|TRBV7-9
CASSDYSGANVLTF
TGTGCCAGCAGCGACTACTCTGGGGCCAACGTCCTGACTTTC
>TRBD1|-|TRBJ1-1|TRBV6-5
CASSLAGGSTEAFF
TGTGCCAGCAGTTTAGCAGGGGGGTCCACTGAAGCTTTCTTT
>-|-|TRBJ2-1|TRBV6-2/TRBV6-3
CASSYSRERGGWSNNEQFF
TGTGCCAGCAGTTACTCGAGGGAGCGTGGCGGGTGGTCTAACAATGAGCAGTTCTTC
>-|-|TRBJ1-2|TRBV4-2
CASSPYPGGASYGYTF
TGTGCCAGCAGCCCCTACCCGGGGGGCGCGAGCTATGGCTACACCTTC
>TRBD1|-|TRBJ2-7|TRBV6-4
CASSDFTGGEQYF
TGTGCCAGCAGTGATTTCACAGGGGGCGAGCAGTACTTC
>TRBD1|-|TRBJ2-7|TRBV6-2/TRBV6-3
CASSLTGPTLYEQYF
TGTGCCAGCAGTTTGACAGGGCCCACCTTATACGAGCAGTACTTC
>-|-|TRBJ2-4|TRBV2
CASSWGPGDIQYF
TGTGCCAGCAGCTGGGGGCCCGGTGACATTCAGTACTTC
>TRBD2|-|TRBJ2-7|TRBV2
CASRLAGGPGEQYF
TGTGCCAGCAGGCTAGCGGGAGGGCCAGGCGAGCAGTACTTC
>-|-|TRBJ2-2|TRBV3-1/TRBV3-2
CASNTNTGELFF
TGTGCCAGCAATACGAACACCGGGGAGCTGTTTTTT
>-|-|TRBJ2-7|TRBV30
CAWSRKRGEQYF
TGTGCCTGGAGTCGTAAGAGGGGGGAGCAGTACTTC
>-|once|TRBJ1-4|TRBV4-2
CASSQGQVDEKLFF
TGTGCCAGCAGCCAAGGGCAGGTCGATGAAAAACTGTTTTTT
>-|-|TRBJ1-2|TRBV6-5
CASTPGLYHGYTF
TGTGCCAGCACCCCGGGACTATACCATGGCTACACCTTC